These 22 T cell receptor beta chains originate from one sample sequenced in a study of CD8+CD57+ T cells in acquired aplastic anemia. By flow cytometry, patients selected for sequencing had shown an expansion of CD8+CD57+ cells. Both TCR beta VDJ combination and CDR3 sequence profiling were carried out. Genomic DNA was the template for this profiling. TCRdb called the reads again in MiXCR, with one record for every CDR3 protein. The sample contains about 470,000 distinct CDR3 sequences, more than 25% of which appear only once. Sequencing input: sorted CD4+, CD8+, or CD8+CD57+ T cells (not recorded which) from PBMCs. These receptors originate from a human donor with aplastic anemia.

This clonotype was picked up many times. This chain links TRBV24-1 with TRBJ1-1; D is ambiguous. V was trimmed by 0 bases and J by 1 base, leaving 8 bases between them. CDR1 is KGHDR and CDR2 is SFDVKD in the germline V gene. The CDR3 extends over 15 amino acids. Here the CDR3 reads CATSDLLRGNTEAFF. The CDR3 nucleotides read TGTGCCACCAGTGATTTGCTTCGAGGGAACACTGAAGCTTTCTTT.

V and J are TRBV10-1 and TRBJ2-3; D gene ambiguous. In germline, CDR1 is WNHNN, CDR2 SYGVQD (reference sequence). V lost 7 bases, J lost 2 bases, and 19 bases lay in between. The CDR3 loop spans 16 amino acids. The CDR3 DNA reads as TGCGCCAGCACTACCCCCCGTCGCACCCCCACAGATACGCAGTATTTT. Its protein is CASTTPRRTPTDTQYF.

V usage is TRBV19 and J usage is TRBJ2-3, with D perhaps matching TRBD1 (7 bases). Deletions cut 3 bases from V and 6 bases from J, with 25 bases between. Germline CDR1 is LNHDA and CDR2 is SQIVND (reference sequence). This CDR3 contains 18 residues. The CDR3, as DNA: TGTGCCAGTAGTATGTCGGGGGTAGGGGGCGCAGTTAGGGATACGCAGTATTTT. Its protein is CASSMSGVGGAVRDTQYF.

This clonotype came up many times. V and J are TRBV19 and TRBJ1-5; 7 bases fit TRBD1. Looked up from germline, CDR1 is LNHDA and CDR2 is SQIVND (reference sequence). CDR3 length: 13 amino acids. The ends lost 3 bases at V and 6 bases at J; junction bases unmatched: 2. CDR3 DNA sequence: TGTGCCAGTAGTATGACAGGGTTTCAGCCCCAGCATTTT. Translating it yields CASSMTGFQPQHF.

V and J are TRBV10-3 and TRBJ2-6; D possibly matches TRBD1 or TRBD2 (7 bases each). The germline CDR1 and CDR2 sequences are ENHRY and SYGVKD. CDR3 length: 16 amino acids. With 5 bases removed from V and 1 base from J, the gap between germline ends came to 12 bases. The CDR3 nucleotides read TGTGCCATCAGTTCGCAGGGGGGGTCTGGGGCCAACGTCCTGACTTTC. Encoded protein: CAISSQGGSGANVLTF.

This clonotype appeared a few times. A much larger clone is a single base away; this may be a read error. The CDR3 bases are TGTGCCACCAGTGACGGAAGCAGCACTGAAGCTTTCTTT. Translated: CATSDGSSTEAFF. The chain employs TRBV24-1 and TRBJ1-1; the D is unclear. Trimming took off 4 bases at V and 4 bases at J, with 9 bases between the two ends. This CDR3 spans 13 amino acids. Germline CDR1 and CDR2: KGHDR and SFDVKD.

The chain employs TRBV25-1 and TRBJ1-5; D possibly corresponds to TRBD1 (6 bases). V lost 6 bases to trimming and J lost 0 bases, with 12 bases between them. Germline loops: CDR1 MGHDK, CDR2 SYGVNS. The CDR3 length is 15 residues. Written as DNA, the CDR3 is TGTGCCAGCAGCGTAGGGGGGAATAGCAATCAGCCCCAGCATTTT. This translates into CASSVGGNSNQPQHF. Complete variable domain (other parts from reference TRBV25-1 and TRBJ1-5): EADIYQTPRYLVIGTGKKITLECSQTMGHDKMYWYQQDPGMELHLIHYSYGVNSTEKGDLSSESTVSRIRTEHFPLTLESARPSHTSQYLCASSVGGNSNQPQHFGDGTRLSIL.

This clonotype was seen repeatedly, ten times or more. The chain combines TRBV2 with TRBJ2-5; D may match TRBD1 or TRBD2 (7 bases each). CDR1 and CDR2 from the germline V gene are SNHLY and FYNNEI. Trimming removed 7 bases at V and 2 bases at J, with 17 bases between. The CDR3 sequence is 15 residues long. DNA for the CDR3: TGTGCCAGCACAGTAAACAGGGGAGGGCAAGAGACCCAGTACTTC. This translates into CASTVNRGGQETQYF.

At least ten counts were recorded for this clonotype. The chain recombines TRBV29-1 with TRBJ1-1, with D hard to call. This CDR3 has 13 amino acids. Trimming pared 3 bases from V and 1 base from J, leaving 9 bases between. From germline, CDR1 is SQVTM and CDR2 ANQGSEA. CDR3 sequence reads: CSVEGFPNTEAFF. The DNA of the CDR3 is TGCAGCGTTGAGGGTTTTCCGAACACTGAAGCTTTCTTT.

The chain joins TRBV15 to TRBJ1-6; weak D call: TRBD1 (5 bases). Trimming pared 1 base from V and 9 bases from J, leaving 28 bases between. Germline lookup yields CDR1 LNHNV and CDR2 YYDKDF (reference sequence). The length of the CDR3 is 20 residues. CDR3 sequence: CATSRATRDAAWSVRSPLHF. The CDR3 DNA reads as TGTGCCACCAGCAGAGCAACCCGGGACGCGGCCTGGAGTGTACGTTCACCCCTCCACTTT. The variable domain in full, with the rest retrieved from reference TRBV15 and TRBJ1-6, is DAMVIQNPRYQVTQFGKPVTLSCSQTLNHNVMYWYQQKSSQAPKLLFHYYDKDFNNEADTPDNFQSRRPNTSFCFLDIRSPGLGDTAMYLCATSRATRDAAWSVRSPLHFGNGTRLTVT.

The chain couples TRBV19 to TRBJ1-5; D not resolved. Germline CDR1 reads LNHDA; CDR2 reads SQIVND (reference sequence). The V end lost 5 bases, the J end lost 10 bases, and 9 bases lay between the germline ends. The CDR3 is 11 amino acids. In DNA, the CDR3 is TGTGCCAGTAGTCCCGACAATCCCCAGCATTTT. Its protein is CASSPDNPQHF.

This clonotype has a handful of counts. V is TRBV20-1 and J is TRBJ2-3; D call uncertain. The ends were cut back, 6 bases at V and 1 base at J, with 11 bases in the middle. CDR1 and CDR2 (germline): DFQATT, SNEGSKA (reference sequence). This CDR3 is built from 13 residues. CDR3 nucleotides: TGCAGTGCGGCGACTTCAGGCACAGATACGCAGTATTTT. Translation gives CSAATSGTDTQYF.

This clonotype was recorded many times. The rearrangement joins TRBV25-1 to TRBJ2-5; 14 bases align to TRBD2. The CDR3 has 17 residues. V lost 0 bases, J lost 4 bases, and 4 bases stayed unmatched. From germline, CDR1 is MGHDK and CDR2 SYGVNS. CDR3 protein: CASSEYQGLAGVETQYF. CDR3 DNA sequence: TGTGCCAGCAGTGAATATCAGGGACTAGCGGGAGTAGAGACCCAGTACTTC.

The chain has TRBV5-4 and TRBJ2-7; D possibly matches TRBD1 or TRBD2 (5 bases each). Germline values: CDR1 SGHNT, CDR2 YYREEE (reference sequence). Trimming stripped 1 base from V and 2 bases from J, with 10 bases between. The CDR3 sequence is 14 residues long. The CDR3 is CASSLSGTPYEQYF. Here the CDR3 DNA reads TGTGCCAGCAGCTTGTCAGGGACCCCCTACGAGCAGTACTTC. The full variable domain, with the rest looked up from reference TRBV5-4 and TRBJ2-7, is ETGVTQSPTHLIKTRGQQVTLRCSSQSGHNTVSWYQQALGQGPQFIFQYYREEENGRGNFPPRFSGLQFPNYSSELNVNALELDDSALYLCASSLSGTPYEQYFGPGTRLTVT.

This clonotype has a count of ten or more. V is TRBV19 and J is TRBJ1-5; 7 bases are shared with TRBD1. The CDR3 is 15 amino acids. V trimming: 3 bases; J trimming: 1 base; junction bases outside the gene matches: 3. Germline CDR1 and CDR2: LNHDA and SQIVND (reference sequence). The DNA of the CDR3 is TGTGCCAGTAGTATGAGACAGGGAAGCAATCAGCCCCAGCATTTT. It encodes CASSMRQGSNQPQHF.

The CDR3 bases are TGTGCCATCAGTGAAACGGGAAGCCCTGGCTACACCTTC. This sequence encodes CAISETGSPGYTF. The chain uses TRBV10-3 and TRBJ1-2; no definite D call. With 3 bases removed from V and 7 bases from J, the gap between germline ends came to 12 bases. The CDR3 consists of 13 residues. The germline V gene has CDR1 ENHRY and CDR2 SYGVKD.

Worth noting for this clonotype: With a much larger clone just one base away, this may be a read error. This chain links TRBV20-1 with TRBJ1-2, with 7 bases aligning to TRBD1. CDR1 is DFQATT, CDR2 SNEGSKA, per germline (reference sequence). The CDR3 has 13 amino acids. The CDR3 reads CSAREQGPYGYAF. The CDR3, as DNA: TGCAGTGCTAGAGAACAGGGGCCCTATGGCTACGCCTTC.

The V and J genes are TRBV19 and TRBJ2-2; D is perhaps TRBD1 (6 bases). This CDR3 region has 13 residues. Trimming took 9 bases from V and 3 from J, leaving 11 bases between them. Germline CDR1 is LNHDA and CDR2 is SQIVND (reference sequence). CDR3 amino acids: CASSYRDTGELFF. In nucleotides, the CDR3 is TGTGCCAGCAGTTACAGGGACACCGGGGAGCTGTTTTTT.

About this clonotype: The junction does not match germline at one end; this may be a read error. The chain has TRBV25-1 and TRBJ1-1; the D is unclear. Germline V gene sequence: CDR1 MGHDK, CDR2 SYGVNS. This CDR3 is built from 12 residues. CDR3 sequence reads: CTSSPGRGEAFF. CDR3 nucleotides: TGTACCAGCAGTCCTGGGCGGGGTGAAGCTTTCTTT.

This clonotype has more than one count but fewer than ten. One end of the junction is discordant with germline, which a read error may explain. This chain connects TRBV7-8 to TRBJ2-6; TRBD1 aligns across 7 bases. In germline, CDR1 is SGHVS, CDR2 FQNEAQ. This CDR3 region has 18 residues. CDR3 sequence: CASSLTGSHFSGADVLTF. CDR3 DNA sequence: TGTGCCAGCAGCCTGACAGGGAGTCATTTCTCTGGGGCCGACGTCCTGACTTTC.

The chain joins TRBV25-1 to TRBJ2-1; 9 nucleotides align to TRBD2. The CDR3 is 17 amino acids. V lost 6 bases, J lost 3 bases, and 12 bases stayed unmatched. The germline V gene has CDR1 MGHDK and CDR2 SYGVNS. The DNA of the CDR3 is TGTGCCAGCAGCTCAATCGGGCGGGGGGGCTTCTACAATGAGCAGTTCTTC. Translation gives CASSSIGRGGFYNEQFF.

V gene TRBV7-9 combines with J gene TRBJ2-4, with TRBD1 matching over 7 bases. The germline V gene has CDR1 SEHNR and CDR2 FQNEAQ (reference sequence). V shed 1 base, J shed 2 bases, and the junction held 2 bases outside the gene matches. The CDR3 sequence is 15 residues long. Here the CDR3 reads CASSLGQGSKNIQYF. The CDR3 DNA sequence: TGTGCCAGCAGCTTAGGACAGGGATCCAAAAACATTCAGTACTTC.